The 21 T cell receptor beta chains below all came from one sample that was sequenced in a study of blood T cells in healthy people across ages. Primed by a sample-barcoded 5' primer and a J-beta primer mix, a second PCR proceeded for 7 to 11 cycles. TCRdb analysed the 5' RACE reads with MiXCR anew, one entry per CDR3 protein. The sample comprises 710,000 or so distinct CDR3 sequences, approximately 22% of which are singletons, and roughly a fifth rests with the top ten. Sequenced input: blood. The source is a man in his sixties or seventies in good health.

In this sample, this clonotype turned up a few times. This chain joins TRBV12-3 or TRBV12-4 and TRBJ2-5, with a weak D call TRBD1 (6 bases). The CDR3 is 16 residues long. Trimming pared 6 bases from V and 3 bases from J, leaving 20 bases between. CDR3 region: CASSLNRERRKETQYF. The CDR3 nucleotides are TGTGCCAGCAGCCTTAACAGGGAAAGAAGGAAAGAGACCCAGTACTTC.

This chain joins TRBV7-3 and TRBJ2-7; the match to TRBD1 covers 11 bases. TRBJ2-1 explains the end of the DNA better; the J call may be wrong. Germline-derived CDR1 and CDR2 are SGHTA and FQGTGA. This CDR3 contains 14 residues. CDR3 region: CASSFGTGGNEQFF. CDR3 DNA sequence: TGTGCCAGCAGCTTTGGGACAGGGGGGAATGAGCAGTTCTTC.

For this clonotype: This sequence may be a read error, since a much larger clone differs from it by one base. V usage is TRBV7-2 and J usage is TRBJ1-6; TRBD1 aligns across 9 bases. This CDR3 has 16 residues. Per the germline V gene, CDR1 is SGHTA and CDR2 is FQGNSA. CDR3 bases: TGTGCCAGCAGCTTAACCGGGACAGGGCCCAATTCACCCCTCCGCTTT. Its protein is CASSLTGTGPNSPLRF. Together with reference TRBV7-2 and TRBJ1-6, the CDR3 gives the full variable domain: GAGVSQSPSNKVTEKGKDVELRCDPISGHTALYWYRQSLGQGLEFLIYFQGNSAPDKSGLPSDRFSAERTGGSVSTLTIQRTQQEDSAVYLCASSLTGTGPNSPLRFGNGTRLTVT.

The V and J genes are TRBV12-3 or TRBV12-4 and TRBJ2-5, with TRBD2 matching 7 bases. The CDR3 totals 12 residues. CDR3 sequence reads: CACSGEQETQYF. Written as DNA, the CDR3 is TGTGCTTGCAGCGGGGAACAAGAGACCCAGTACTTC.

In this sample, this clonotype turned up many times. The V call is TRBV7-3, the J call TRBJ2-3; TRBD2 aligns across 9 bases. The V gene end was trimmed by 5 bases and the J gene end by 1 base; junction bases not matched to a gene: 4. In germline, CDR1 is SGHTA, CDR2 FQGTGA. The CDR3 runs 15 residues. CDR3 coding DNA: TGTGCCAGCAGCCCTTGGACTAGCGGCACAGATACGCAGTATTTT. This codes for CASSPWTSGTDTQYF.

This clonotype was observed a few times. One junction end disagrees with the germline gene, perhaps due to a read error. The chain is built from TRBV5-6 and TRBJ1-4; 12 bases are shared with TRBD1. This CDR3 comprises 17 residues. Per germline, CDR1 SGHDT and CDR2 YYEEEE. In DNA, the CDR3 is TGTGCTAGCAGCTTGTACGGGACAGGGGGCGCAAGAGAAAAACTGTTTTTT. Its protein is CASSLYGTGGAREKLFF.

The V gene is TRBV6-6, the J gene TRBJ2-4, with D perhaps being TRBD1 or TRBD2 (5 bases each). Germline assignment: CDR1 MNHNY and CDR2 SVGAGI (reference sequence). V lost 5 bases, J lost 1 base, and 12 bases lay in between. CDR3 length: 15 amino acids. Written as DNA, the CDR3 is TGTGCCAGCAGTGGACTGTGGGGGGCCAAAAACATTCAGTACTTC. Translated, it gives CASSGLWGAKNIQYF.

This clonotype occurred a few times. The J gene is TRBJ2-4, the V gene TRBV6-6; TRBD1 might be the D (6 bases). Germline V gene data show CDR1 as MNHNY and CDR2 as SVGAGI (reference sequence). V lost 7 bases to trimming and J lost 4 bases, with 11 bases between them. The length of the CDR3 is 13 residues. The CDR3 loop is CASISQGKNIQYF. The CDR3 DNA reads TGTGCCAGCATCTCCCAGGGGAAAAACATTCAGTACTTC.

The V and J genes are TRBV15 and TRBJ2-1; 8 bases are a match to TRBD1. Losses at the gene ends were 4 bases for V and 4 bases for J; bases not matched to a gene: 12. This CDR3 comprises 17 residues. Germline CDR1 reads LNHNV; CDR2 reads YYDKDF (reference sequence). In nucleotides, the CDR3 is TGTGCCACCAGCACCATGTTAGGACAGGGCAATTACAATGAGCAGTTCTTC. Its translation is CATSTMLGQGNYNEQFF.

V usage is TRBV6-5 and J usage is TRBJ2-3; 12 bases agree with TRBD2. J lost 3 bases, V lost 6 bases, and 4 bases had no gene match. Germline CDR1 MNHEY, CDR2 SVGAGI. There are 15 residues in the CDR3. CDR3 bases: TGTGCCAGCAGGACCGGACTAGCGGGGACAGATACGCAGTATTTT. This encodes CASRTGLAGTDTQYF.

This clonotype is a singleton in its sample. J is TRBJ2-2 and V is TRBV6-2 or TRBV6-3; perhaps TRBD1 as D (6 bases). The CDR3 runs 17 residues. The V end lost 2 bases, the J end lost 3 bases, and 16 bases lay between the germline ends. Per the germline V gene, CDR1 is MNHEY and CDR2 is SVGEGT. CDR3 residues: CASSYPLGQLDTGELFF. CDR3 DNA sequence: TGTGCCAGCAGTTACCCCCTCGGACAGTTAGACACCGGGGAGCTGTTTTTT.

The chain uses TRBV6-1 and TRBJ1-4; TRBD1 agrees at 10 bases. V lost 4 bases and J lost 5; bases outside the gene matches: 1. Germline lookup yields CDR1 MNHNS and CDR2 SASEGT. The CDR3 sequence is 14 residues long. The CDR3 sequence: CASSVDRGNEKLFF. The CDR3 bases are TGTGCCAGCAGTGTGGACAGGGGGAATGAAAAACTGTTTTTT.

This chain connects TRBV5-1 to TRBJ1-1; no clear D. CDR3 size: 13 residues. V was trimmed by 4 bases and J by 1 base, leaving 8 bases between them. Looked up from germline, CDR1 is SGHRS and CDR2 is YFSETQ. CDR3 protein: CASSKDTNTEAFF. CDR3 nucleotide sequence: TGCGCCAGCAGCAAAGACACGAACACTGAAGCTTTCTTT. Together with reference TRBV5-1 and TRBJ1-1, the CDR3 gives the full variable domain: KAGVTQTPRYLIKTRGQQVTLSCSPISGHRSVSWYQQTPGQGLQFLFEYFSETQRNKGNFPGRFSGRQFSNSRSEMNVSTLELGDSALYLCASSKDTNTEAFFGQGTRLTVV.

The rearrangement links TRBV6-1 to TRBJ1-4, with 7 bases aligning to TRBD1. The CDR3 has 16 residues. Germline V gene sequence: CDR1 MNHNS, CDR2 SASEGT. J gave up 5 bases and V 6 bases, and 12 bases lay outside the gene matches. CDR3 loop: CASSADIGTVNEKLFF. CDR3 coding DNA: TGTGCCAGCAGCGCAGACATCGGGACAGTAAATGAAAAACTGTTTTTT.

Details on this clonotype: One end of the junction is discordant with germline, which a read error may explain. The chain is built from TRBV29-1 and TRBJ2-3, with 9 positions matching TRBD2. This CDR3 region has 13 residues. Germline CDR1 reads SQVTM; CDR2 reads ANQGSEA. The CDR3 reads CSVYSGGTHTQYF. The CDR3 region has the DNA TGCAGCGTTTATAGCGGGGGCACACATACGCAGTATTTT.

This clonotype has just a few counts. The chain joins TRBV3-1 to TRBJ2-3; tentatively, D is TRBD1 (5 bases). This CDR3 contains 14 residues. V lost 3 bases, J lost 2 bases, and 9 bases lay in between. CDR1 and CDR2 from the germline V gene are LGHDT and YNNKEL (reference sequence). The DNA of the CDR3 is TGTGCCAGCAGCCAGGCAGGGATCACAGATACGCAGTATTTT. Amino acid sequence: CASSQAGITDTQYF.

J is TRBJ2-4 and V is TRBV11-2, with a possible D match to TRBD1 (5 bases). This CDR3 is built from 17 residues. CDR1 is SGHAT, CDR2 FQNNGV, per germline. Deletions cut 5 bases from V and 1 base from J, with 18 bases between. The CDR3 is CASSPDIQALAKNIQYF. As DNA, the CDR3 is TGTGCCAGCAGCCCCGACATACAGGCATTGGCCAAAAACATTCAGTACTTC.

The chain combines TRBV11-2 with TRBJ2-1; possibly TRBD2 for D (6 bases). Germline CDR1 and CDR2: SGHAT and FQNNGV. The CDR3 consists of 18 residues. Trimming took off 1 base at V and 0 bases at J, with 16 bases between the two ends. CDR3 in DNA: TGTGCCAGCAGCTTAGGGGTGTCCGGACTACGCTCCTACAATGAGCAGTTCTTC. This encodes CASSLGVSGLRSYNEQFF. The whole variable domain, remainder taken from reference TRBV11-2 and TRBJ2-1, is EAGVAQSPRYKIIEKRQSVAFWCNPISGHATLYWYQQILGQGPKLLIQFQNNGVVDDSQLPKDRFSAERLKGVDSTLKIQPAKLEDSAVYLCASSLGVSGLRSYNEQFFGPGTRLTVL.

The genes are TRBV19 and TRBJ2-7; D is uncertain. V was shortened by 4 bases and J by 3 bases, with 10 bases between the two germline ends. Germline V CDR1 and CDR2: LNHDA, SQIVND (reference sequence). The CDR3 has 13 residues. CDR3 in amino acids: CASSKTHDYEQYF. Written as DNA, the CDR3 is TGTGCCAGTAGTAAGACACACGACTACGAGCAGTACTTC.

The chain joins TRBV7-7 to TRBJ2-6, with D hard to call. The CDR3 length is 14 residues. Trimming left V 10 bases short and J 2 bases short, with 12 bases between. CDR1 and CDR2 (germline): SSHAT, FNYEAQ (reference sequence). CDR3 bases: TGTGCCACCGGACCTGGGGCTGGGGCCAACGTCCTGACTTTC. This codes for CATGPGAGANVLTF.

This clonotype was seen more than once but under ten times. The CDR3, as DNA: TGTGCCAGCAGTATTTCGGGGGGACACATTTCTAGCACAGATACGCAGTATTTT. Its translation: CASSISGGHISSTDTQYF. This chain connects TRBV6-1 to TRBJ2-3; tentative D call: TRBD2 (7 bases). Trimming took 5 bases from V and 0 from J, leaving 21 bases between them. Germline CDR1 is MNHNS and CDR2 is SASEGT. This CDR3 spans 18 amino acids.